What follows are 17 T cell receptor beta chains derived from one specimen sequenced in a study of blood T cell repertoires in COVID-19. The data were produced by immunoSEQ multiplex PCR, yet TCRdb's version contains in-frame clones alone and is incomplete. The data show under 200,000 clones, with 65% to 80% seen just once and about 8.3% held by the top ten. The sample consisted of peripheral blood. These TCRs come from a man in his 60s with acute or convalescent COVID-19.

The chain recombines TRBV19 with TRBJ2-7, with D possibly matching TRBD2 (5 bases). Germline V gene data show CDR1 as LNHDA and CDR2 as SQIVND (reference sequence). The V gene lost 9 bases and the J gene lost 2 bases, with 17 bases spanning the gap. The CDR3 runs 14 residues. The CDR3 DNA is TGTGCCAGCTCCCCGGGGTCTATTCCCTACGAGCAGTACTTC. Translated, it gives CASSPGSIPYEQYF.

The V call is TRBV6-5, the J call TRBJ1-1; TRBD1 is a possible D gene (5 bases). Between the trimmed V and J ends, which lost 8 bases and 1 base, there was a span of 11 bases. Germline V gives CDR1 MNHEY, CDR2 SVGAGI. This CDR3 comprises 13 residues. CDR3 bases: TGTGCCAGCCTACGACAGCGGAACACTGAAGCTTTCTTT. Amino acids: CASLRQRNTEAFF.

The genes are TRBV7-9 and TRBJ2-1, with D tentatively TRBD2 (5 bases). V was shortened by 4 bases and J by 3 bases, with 19 bases between the two germline ends. This CDR3 has 17 residues. Germline V gene sequence: CDR1 SEHNR, CDR2 FQNEAQ (reference sequence). The CDR3 loop is CASSSVGREVGYNEQFF. The DNA for the CDR3 is TGTGCCAGCAGCTCCGTAGGACGGGAAGTAGGCTACAATGAGCAGTTCTTC. Full variable domain (remainder filled in from reference TRBV7-9 and TRBJ2-1): DTGVSQNPRHKITKRGQNVTFRCDPISEHNRLYWYRQTLGQGPEFLTYFQNEAQLEKSRLLSDRFSAERPKGSFSTLEIQRTEQGDSAMYLCASSSVGREVGYNEQFFGPGTRLTVL.

This chain connects TRBV10-3 to TRBJ1-6, with 7 bases aligning to TRBD1. J was trimmed by 7 bases and V by 5 bases; bases with no gene match: 11. This CDR3 is 16 amino acids long. Per germline, CDR1 ENHRY and CDR2 SYGVKD. CDR3 region: CAISSYGTDRNSPLHF. Here the CDR3 DNA reads TGTGCCATCAGTTCATACGGGACAGATCGAAATTCACCCCTCCACTTT.

This sequence joins TRBV7-2 and TRBJ1-1; 9 positions agree with TRBD1. CDR3 size: 17 residues. V gave up 5 bases and J gave up 5 bases; unmatched junction bases: 15. Germline V gene sequence: CDR1 SGHTA, CDR2 FQGNSA. For the CDR3, the DNA is TGTGCCAGCAGCCTAAACCTGGGACAGGGAGCGGGGACTGAAGCTTTCTTT. It codes for CASSLNLGQGAGTEAFF.

V usage is TRBV5-1 and J usage is TRBJ1-3, with unresolved D. The CDR3 sequence is 15 residues long. The germline V and J ends were trimmed by 4 bases and 1 base, with 12 bases remaining between them. Germline assignment: CDR1 SGHRS and CDR2 YFSETQ. CDR3 DNA sequence: TGCGCCAGCAGCGTGGCGGGGTATTCTGGAAACACCATATATTTT. Encoded protein: CASSVAGYSGNTIYF.

The chain employs TRBV24-1 and TRBJ2-1, with a tentative D call TRBD1 (6 bases). The CDR3 spans 13 residues. V was clipped by 10 bases and J by 5 bases, with 14 bases between them. CDR1 KGHDR and CDR2 SFDVKD come from the germline V gene. The chain's CDR3 is CATGAGVNNEQFF. Here the CDR3 DNA reads TGTGCCACGGGGGCAGGGGTGAACAATGAGCAGTTCTTC.

This clone appeared once. J is TRBJ2-7 and V is TRBV24-1; D ambiguous. V lost 3 bases and J 2 bases, leaving 13 bases between the germline ends. The germline CDR1 and CDR2 sequences are KGHDR and SFDVKD. This CDR3 comprises 15 residues. CDR3 nucleotide sequence: TGTGCCACCAGTGATGTTGCAGGATCTACCTACGAGCAGTACTTC. Protein sequence: CATSDVAGSTYEQYF.

The gene calls are TRBV5-4 and TRBJ2-5; 10 positions agree with TRBD2. V lost 4 bases, J lost 4 bases, and 7 bases stayed unmatched. CDR1 and CDR2 (germline): SGHNT, YYREEE (reference sequence). The length of the CDR3 is 15 residues. CDR3 in amino acids: CASSQGTSEGETQYF. CDR3 coding DNA: TGTGCCAGCAGCCAAGGGACTAGCGAGGGAGAGACCCAGTACTTC.

The CDR3 sequence: CASTTGGDTGNTIYF. The CDR3 bases are TGTGCCTCGACCACCGGGGGGGACACCGGAAACACCATATATTTT. The rearrangement uses TRBV10-3 and TRBJ1-3, with D possibly matching TRBD1 (6 bases). The CDR3 totals 15 residues. Trimming pared 11 bases from V and 4 bases from J, leaving 21 bases between. The germline V gene encodes CDR1 ENHRY and CDR2 SYGVKD.

This chain connects TRBV20-1 to TRBJ1-1; D possibly corresponds to TRBD1 (5 bases). The CDR3 length is 11 residues. The V gene lost 6 bases and the J gene lost 3 bases, with 8 bases spanning the gap. Germline values: CDR1 DFQATT, CDR2 SNEGSKA (reference sequence). The CDR3 spells CSAKQDTEAFF. The CDR3, as DNA: TGCAGTGCGAAACAGGACACTGAAGCTTTCTTT.

V and J are TRBV7-9 and TRBJ2-2; 11 bases are shared with TRBD2. CDR1 is SEHNR and CDR2 is FQNEAQ in the germline V gene (reference sequence). V was pared by 3 bases and J by 7 bases, with 4 bases of the junction left unmatched. The CDR3 consists of 15 residues. The CDR3 nucleotides are TGTGCCAGCAGCTTTCTAGCGGGGGGCGTCGGGGAGCTGTTTTTT. Its translation: CASSFLAGGVGELFF.

As DNA, the CDR3 is TGTGCCAGCAGCTTGAGGGCAGGGGGGATAAACACTGAAGCTTTCTTT. Protein: CASSLRAGGINTEAFF. The chain couples TRBV5-8 to TRBJ1-1; TRBD1 aligns across 7 bases. The germline V gene encodes CDR1 SGHTS and CDR2 YDEGEE. Trimming took 1 base from V and 2 from J; bases not matched to a gene: 8. The CDR3 runs 16 residues.

This chain uses TRBV5-1 with TRBJ1-4; 9 bases map to TRBD1. The length of the CDR3 is 16 residues. Trimming took 3 bases from V and 5 from J; bases not matched to a gene: 8. Germline assignment: CDR1 SGHRS and CDR2 YFSETQ. CDR3 DNA: TGCGCCAGCAGCTCCCCAGGACAGGGGTTAAATGAAAAACTGTTTTTT. Translation: CASSSPGQGLNEKLFF.

This chain uses TRBV5-1 with TRBJ1-1, with a possible D match to TRBD1 (5 bases). The CDR3 extends over 15 amino acids. Trimming pared 7 bases from V and 1 base from J, leaving 17 bases between. From germline, CDR1 is SGHRS and CDR2 YFSETQ. In nucleotides, the CDR3 is TGCGCCAGCGGCAAAACGGGGGGAAGGAACACTGAAGCTTTCTTT. It is translated as CASGKTGGRNTEAFF. The complete variable domain, with remaining parts taken from reference TRBV5-1 and TRBJ1-1, reads KAGVTQTPRYLIKTRGQQVTLSCSPISGHRSVSWYQQTPGQGLQFLFEYFSETQRNKGNFPGRFSGRQFSNSRSEMNVSTLELGDSALYLCASGKTGGRNTEAFFGQGTRLTVV.

The J gene is TRBJ1-1, the V gene TRBV5-4, with D unresolved. V shed 0 bases and J shed 4 bases, with 7 bases lying between them. Germline CDR1 and CDR2: SGHNT and YYREEE (reference sequence). This CDR3 is built from 13 residues. The CDR3 nucleotides are TGTGCCAGCAGCTTGGAGGAGGGCACTGAAGCTTTCTTT. It translates to CASSLEEGTEAFF.

V and J are TRBV5-6 and TRBJ1-2; no definite D call. CDR1 and CDR2 (germline): SGHDT, YYEEEE. V dropped 1 base and J dropped 4 bases, with 14 bases sitting between them. This CDR3 has 15 residues. The CDR3 nucleotides read TGTGCCAGCAGCTTGTCAGTCGGAGACTTCTATGGCTACACCTTC. Encoded protein: CASSLSVGDFYGYTF.